The 7 T cell receptor beta chains reported below all come from one sample, sequenced in a study of T cell repertoires in cytomegalovirus infection. TCRdb redid the calling of the reads with MiXCR, one entry per CDR3 protein. The sample holds 680,000 or so distinct CDR3 sequences; 30% to 40% are singletons and the top ten take around a sixth. These receptors' antigens are unknown. Specimen: cultured PBMCs, collected from culture after CMV antigen stimulation. The source is a human donor in good health (CMV status not recorded). Some clones in this sample may be carry-over from other donors' samples.

This chain uses TRBV11-3 with TRBJ2-2; 9 positions match TRBD2. The CDR3 has 15 residues. Germline values: CDR1 SGHNT, CDR2 YENEEA. Trimming at V came to 4 bases and at J to 4 bases, leaving 4 bases not matched to a gene. CDR3 DNA: TGTGCCAGCAGCTGGGCGGGAGGGGTCACCGGGGAGCTGTTTTTT. Translating it yields CASSWAGGVTGELFF.

The chain carries TRBV4-3 and TRBJ2-7, with D possibly TRBD1 on 5 matching bases. The CDR3 totals 16 residues. Germline values: CDR1 LGHNA, CDR2 YSLEER. V was cut by 6 bases and J by 2 bases, with 20 bases left in between. In DNA, the CDR3 is TGCGCCAGCAGTCTAAGAGCTTTCGACAGACCCTACGAGCAGTACTTC. Amino acids: CASSLRAFDRPYEQYF.

A few counts support this clonotype. This chain uses TRBV4-2 with TRBJ2-2; D uncertain. Per germline, CDR1 LGHNA and CDR2 YNFKEQ. V lost 0 bases and J 4 bases, leaving 15 bases between the germline ends. The CDR3 is made up of 17 amino acids. Here the CDR3 DNA reads TGTGCCAGCAGCCAAGAACCCTCCCCCAGTTTCACCGGGGAGCTGTTTTTT. Protein: CASSQEPSPSFTGELFF.

This clonotype was seen at least ten times. The rearrangement uses TRBV7-2 and TRBJ2-7, with a possible D match to TRBD1 (6 bases). Deletions cut 5 bases from V and 4 bases from J, with 21 bases between. The CDR3 consists of 16 residues. Germline V gene data show CDR1 as SGHTA and CDR2 as FQGNSA. CDR3 nucleotide sequence: TGTGCCAGCAGCCTTAGGAGAAACGGACAGTTGTACGAGCAGTACTTC. It is translated as CASSLRRNGQLYEQYF.

The V call is TRBV20-1, the J call TRBJ1-4; no clear D. The CDR3 consists of 15 residues. CDR1 DFQATT and CDR2 SNEGSKA come from the germline V gene (reference sequence). V was clipped by 0 bases and J by 8 bases, with 16 bases between them. CDR3 sequence reads: CSARDHKGSGEKLFF. CDR3 DNA sequence: TGCAGTGCTAGAGATCACAAGGGTTCCGGAGAAAAACTGTTTTTT.

This clonotype was detected once. This chain uses TRBV20-1 with TRBJ2-7; D unresolved. Trimming removed 2 bases at V and 4 bases at J, with 21 bases between. The CDR3 extends over 16 amino acids. The germline V gene has CDR1 DFQATT and CDR2 SNEGSKA (reference sequence). The CDR3 nucleotides are TGCAGTGCTAGATTCCGTACTCAATCCCCCGTGTACGAGCAGTACTTC. The encoded protein is CSARFRTQSPVYEQYF.

This clonotype was seen ten or more times. The chain has TRBV7-2 and TRBJ2-7, with TRBD1 matching over 8 bases. Germline assignment: CDR1 SGHTA and CDR2 FQGNSA. Trimming took 4 bases from V and 6 from J; bases not matched to a gene: 5. The CDR3 is 13 residues long. The CDR3 DNA follows: TGTGCCAGCAGCTCCGACAGGGGTCTCGAGCAGTACTTC. This translates into CASSSDRGLEQYF.